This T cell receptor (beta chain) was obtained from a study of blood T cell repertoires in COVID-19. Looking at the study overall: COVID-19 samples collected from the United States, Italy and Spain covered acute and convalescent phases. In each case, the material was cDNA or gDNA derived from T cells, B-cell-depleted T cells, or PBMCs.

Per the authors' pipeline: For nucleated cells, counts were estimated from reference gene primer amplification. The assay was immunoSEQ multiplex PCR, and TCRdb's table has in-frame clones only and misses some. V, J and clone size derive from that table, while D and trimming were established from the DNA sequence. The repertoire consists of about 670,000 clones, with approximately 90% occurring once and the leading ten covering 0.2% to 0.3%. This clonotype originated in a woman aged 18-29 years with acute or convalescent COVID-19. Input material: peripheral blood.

For the CDR3, the DNA is TGCAGCGTTGCTGTAGCGGGGGGGCCAGACGGGGAGCTGTTTTTT. Its protein is CSVAVAGGPDGELFF. The gene calls are TRBV29-1 and TRBJ2-2; TRBD2 matches at 11 bases. CDR1 and CDR2 (germline): SQVTM, ANQGSEA. CDR3 length: 15 amino acids. Losses at the gene ends were 4 bases for V and 7 bases for J; bases not matched to a gene: 8.